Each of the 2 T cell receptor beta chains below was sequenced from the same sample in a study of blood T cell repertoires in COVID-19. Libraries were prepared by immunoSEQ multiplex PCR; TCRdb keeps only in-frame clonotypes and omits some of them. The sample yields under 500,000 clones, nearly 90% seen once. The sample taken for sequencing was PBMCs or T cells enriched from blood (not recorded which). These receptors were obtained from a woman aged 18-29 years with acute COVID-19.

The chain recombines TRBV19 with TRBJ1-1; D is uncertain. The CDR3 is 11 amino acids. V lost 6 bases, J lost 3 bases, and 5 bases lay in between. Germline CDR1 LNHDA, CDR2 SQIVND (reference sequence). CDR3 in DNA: TGTGCCAGTAGCCATGACACTGAAGCTTTCTTT. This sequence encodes CASSHDTEAFF. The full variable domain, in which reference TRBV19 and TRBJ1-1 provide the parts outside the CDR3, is DGGITQSPKYLFRKEGQNVTLSCEQNLNHDAMYWYRQDPGQGLRLIYYSQIVNDFQKGDIAEGYSVSREKKESFPLTVTSAQKNPTAFYLCASSHDTEAFFGQGTRLTVV.

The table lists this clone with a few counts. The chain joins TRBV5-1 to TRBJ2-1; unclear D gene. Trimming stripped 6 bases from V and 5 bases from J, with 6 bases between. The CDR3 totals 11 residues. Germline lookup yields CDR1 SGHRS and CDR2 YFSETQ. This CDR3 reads CASIGDNEQFF. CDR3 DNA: TGCGCCAGCATTGGAGACAATGAGCAGTTCTTC.